A single sample gave rise to the 2 T cell receptor beta chains below, sequenced in a study of blood T cell repertoires in COVID-19. Some clones are missing from TCRdb's copy, which holds only in-frame ones; the method was immunoSEQ multiplex PCR. The table has approximately 160,000 clones, roughly 81% seen once. Source material: peripheral blood. These receptors came from an older woman with COVID-19, enrolled during active disease.

A few counts support this clone. The chain recombines TRBV24-1 with TRBJ1-5; possibly TRBD1 for D (5 bases). The ends were cut back, 3 bases at V and 4 bases at J, with 9 bases in the middle. The CDR3 spans 14 residues. CDR1 and CDR2 from the germline V gene are KGHDR and SFDVKD. The CDR3 sequence is CATSDPRGNQPQHF. The CDR3 bases are TGTGCCACCAGTGATCCCCGGGGGAATCAGCCCCAGCATTTT.

The chain's CDR3 is CASKRKGAPGELFF. Here the CDR3 DNA reads TGCGCCAGCAAACGAAAGGGGGCCCCCGGGGAGCTGTTTTTT. V and J are TRBV5-1 and TRBJ2-2; 7 bases are a match to TRBD1. Germline V lookup: CDR1 SGHRS, CDR2 YFSETQ. The CDR3 covers 14 residues. The J segment lost 6 bases and the V segment lost 6 bases, leaving 8 bases of the junction unmatched.